This TCR beta chain was observed in a study of response to subunit inactivated influenza vaccine. TCRdb re-called the RT-PCR reads with MiXCR, one entry per CDR3 protein. The sample holds 710,000 or so distinct CDR3 sequences, less than 20% seen once. Notes on the study in general: Few new T cells, the authors suggested, are recruited by each seasonal influenza vaccination.

This clonotype was detected only a few times. The antigen remains unidentified. This sample comprised PBMCs from blood, obtained 12 days after vaccination. This TCR derives from a man aged 45-65 years who received an inactivated influenza vaccine.

In DNA, the CDR3 is TGCGCCAGCAGCTCCCCGCGTGGCGGGAGTAACACCGGGGAGCTGTTTTTT. Encoded protein: CASSSPRGGSNTGELFF. The rearrangement links TRBV5-1 to TRBJ2-2, with 7 bases that match TRBD2. Germline assignment: CDR1 SGHRS and CDR2 YFSETQ. The CDR3 is 17 amino acids. Trimming removed 3 bases from V and 2 bases from J; junction bases left unmatched: 10.